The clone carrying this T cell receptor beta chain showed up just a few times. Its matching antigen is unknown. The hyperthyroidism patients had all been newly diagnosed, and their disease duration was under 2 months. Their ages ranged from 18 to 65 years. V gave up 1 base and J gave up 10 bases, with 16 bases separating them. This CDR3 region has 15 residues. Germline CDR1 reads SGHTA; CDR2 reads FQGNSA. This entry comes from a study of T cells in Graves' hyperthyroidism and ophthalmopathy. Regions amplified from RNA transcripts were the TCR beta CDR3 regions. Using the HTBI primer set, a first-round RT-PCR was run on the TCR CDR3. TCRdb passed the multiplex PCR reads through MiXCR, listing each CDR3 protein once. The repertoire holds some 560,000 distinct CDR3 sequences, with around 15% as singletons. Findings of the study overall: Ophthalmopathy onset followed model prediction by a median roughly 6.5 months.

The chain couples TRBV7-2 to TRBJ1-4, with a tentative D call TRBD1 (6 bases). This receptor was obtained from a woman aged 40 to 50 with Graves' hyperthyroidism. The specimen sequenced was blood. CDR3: CASSLDTGARGKLFF. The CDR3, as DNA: TGTGCCAGCAGCTTAGATACGGGGGCGCGGGGAAAACTGTTTTTT. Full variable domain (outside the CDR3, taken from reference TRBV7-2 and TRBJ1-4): GAGVSQSPSNKVTEKGKDVELRCDPISGHTALYWYRQSLGQGLEFLIYFQGNSAPDKSGLPSDRFSAERTGGSVSTLTIQRTQQEDSAVYLCASSLDTGARGKLFFGSGTQLSVL.